These 8 T cell receptor beta chains came from one sample sequenced in a study of blood T cell repertoires in COVID-19. Repertoires were generated with immunoSEQ multiplex PCR, while TCRdb's copy carries only in-frame clones and drops some. The sample includes roughly 250,000 clones, around 90% of them seen just once. Sequenced: peripheral blood. The receptors were gathered from a man younger than 40 with COVID-19, enrolled during active disease.

The chain is built from TRBV10-2 and TRBJ2-2; D not resolved. This CDR3 is 16 amino acids long. Trimming pared 5 bases from V and 0 bases from J, leaving 13 bases between. Germline V gene data show CDR1 as WSHSY and CDR2 as SAAADI. CDR3 region: CASSSLGTANTGELFF. The DNA of the CDR3 is TGCGCCAGCAGTTCCCTGGGCACCGCGAACACCGGGGAGCTGTTTTTT.

J is TRBJ1-4 and V is TRBV5-6; D ambiguous. Germline loops: CDR1 SGHDT, CDR2 YYEEEE. V lost 2 bases, J lost 5 bases, and 13 bases lay in between. The CDR3 contains 15 residues. CDR3 amino acids: CASSLSAGRNEKLFF. The CDR3 DNA follows: TGTGCCAGCAGCTTATCCGCGGGTCGAAATGAAAAACTGTTTTTT.

The rearrangement joins TRBV4-1 to TRBJ1-4; D is unclear. The CDR3 sequence is 18 residues long. Germline-derived CDR1 and CDR2 are MGHRA and YSYEKL. Trimming took 0 bases from V and 7 from J, leaving 21 bases between them. The CDR3 loop is CASSQDEGGPGRAEKLFF. CDR3 sequence (DNA): TGCGCCAGCAGCCAAGATGAGGGAGGACCCGGGAGGGCTGAAAAACTGTTTTTT.

The chain is built from TRBV4-1 and TRBJ2-1; D is undetermined. The CDR3 has 15 residues. V lost 1 base and J 0 bases, leaving 7 bases between the germline ends. Germline V gene sequence: CDR1 MGHRA, CDR2 YSYEKL. Here the CDR3 reads CASSQGLSSYNEQFF. The CDR3 nucleotides read TGCGCCAGCAGCCAAGGTCTTAGCTCCTACAATGAGCAGTTCTTC.

CDR3 amino acids: CAWRGDGNSPLHF. In DNA, the CDR3 is TGTGCCTGGAGAGGGGATGGTAATTCACCCCTCCACTTT. The V call is TRBV30, the J call TRBJ1-6; tentative D call: TRBD1 (5 bases). V lost 3 bases, J lost 6 bases, and 9 bases lay in between. The CDR3 runs 13 residues. Looked up from germline, CDR1 is GTSNPN and CDR2 is SVGIG (reference sequence).

The rearrangement links TRBV5-4 to TRBJ2-2; TRBD2 agrees at 9 bases. In germline, CDR1 is SGHNT, CDR2 YYREEE (reference sequence). V lost 1 base and J lost 2; bases outside the gene matches: 6. CDR3 length equals 17 residues. Here the CDR3 DNA reads TGTGCCAGCAGCTTGCGGGCGGGGGGGTTTAACACCGGGGAGCTGTTTTTT. This sequence encodes CASSLRAGGFNTGELFF.

The chain is built from TRBV2 and TRBJ1-1, with D hard to call. Trimming pared 10 bases from V and 2 bases from J, leaving 8 bases between. Per germline, CDR1 SNHLY and CDR2 FYNNEI. This CDR3 spans 11 amino acids. The CDR3 DNA follows: TGTGCCACAGGCATAAACACTGAAGCTTTCTTT. Residues: CATGINTEAFF.

This clone was seen just once. The V call is TRBV5-1, the J call TRBJ1-2, with 7 bases that match TRBD1. The V gene's germline CDR1 is SGHRS and CDR2 YFSETQ. V was clipped by 1 base and J by 6 bases; unmatched bases: 9. CDR3 length equals 15 residues. The CDR3 here is CASSLNVGGGNGYTF. CDR3 nucleotides: TGCGCCAGCAGCTTGAACGTTGGAGGGGGCAATGGCTACACCTTC.